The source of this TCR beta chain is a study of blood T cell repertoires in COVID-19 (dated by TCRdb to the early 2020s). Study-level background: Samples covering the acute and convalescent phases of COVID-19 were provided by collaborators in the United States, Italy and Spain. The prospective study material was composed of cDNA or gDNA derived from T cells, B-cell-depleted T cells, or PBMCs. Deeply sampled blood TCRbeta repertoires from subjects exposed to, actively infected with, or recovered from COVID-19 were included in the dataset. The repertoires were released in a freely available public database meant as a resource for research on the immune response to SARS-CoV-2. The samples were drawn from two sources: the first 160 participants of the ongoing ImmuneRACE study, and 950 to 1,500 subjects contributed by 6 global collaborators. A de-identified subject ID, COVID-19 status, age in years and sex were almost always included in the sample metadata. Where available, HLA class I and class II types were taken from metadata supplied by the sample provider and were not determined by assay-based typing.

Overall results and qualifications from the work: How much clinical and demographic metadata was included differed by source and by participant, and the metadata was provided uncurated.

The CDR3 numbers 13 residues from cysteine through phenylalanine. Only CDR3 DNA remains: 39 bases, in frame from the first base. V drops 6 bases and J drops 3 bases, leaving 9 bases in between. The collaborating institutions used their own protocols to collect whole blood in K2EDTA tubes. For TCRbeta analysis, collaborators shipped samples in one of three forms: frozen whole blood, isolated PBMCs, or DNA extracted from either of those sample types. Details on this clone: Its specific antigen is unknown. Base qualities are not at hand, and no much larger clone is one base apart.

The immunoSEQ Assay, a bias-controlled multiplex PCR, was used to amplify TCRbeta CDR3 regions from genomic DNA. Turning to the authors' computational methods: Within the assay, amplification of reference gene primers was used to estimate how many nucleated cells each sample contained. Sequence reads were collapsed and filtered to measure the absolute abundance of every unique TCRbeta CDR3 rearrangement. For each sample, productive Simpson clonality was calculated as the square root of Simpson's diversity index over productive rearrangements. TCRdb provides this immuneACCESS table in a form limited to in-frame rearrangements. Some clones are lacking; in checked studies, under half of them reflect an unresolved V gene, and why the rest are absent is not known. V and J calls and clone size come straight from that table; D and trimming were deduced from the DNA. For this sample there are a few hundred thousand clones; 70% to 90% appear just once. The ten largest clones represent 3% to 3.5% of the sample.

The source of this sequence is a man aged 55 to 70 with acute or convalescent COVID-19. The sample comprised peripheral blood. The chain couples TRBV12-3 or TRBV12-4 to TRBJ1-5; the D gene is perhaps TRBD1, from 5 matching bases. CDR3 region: CASRGGVNQPQHF. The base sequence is TGTGCCAGCAGAGGAGGGGTCAATCAGCCCCAGCATTTT.